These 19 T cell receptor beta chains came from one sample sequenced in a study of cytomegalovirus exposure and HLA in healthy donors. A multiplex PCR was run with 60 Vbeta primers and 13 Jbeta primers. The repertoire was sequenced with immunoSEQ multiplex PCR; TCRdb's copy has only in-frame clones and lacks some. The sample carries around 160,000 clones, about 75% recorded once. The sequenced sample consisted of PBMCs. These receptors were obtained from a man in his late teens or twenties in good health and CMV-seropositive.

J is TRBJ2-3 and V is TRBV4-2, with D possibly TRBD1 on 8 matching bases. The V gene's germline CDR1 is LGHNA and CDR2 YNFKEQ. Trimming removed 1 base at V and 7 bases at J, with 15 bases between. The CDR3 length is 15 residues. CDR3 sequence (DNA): TGTGCCAGCAGCCAAGTACAGGGGGGGGGAAATACGCAGTATTTT. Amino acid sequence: CASSQVQGGGNTQYF.

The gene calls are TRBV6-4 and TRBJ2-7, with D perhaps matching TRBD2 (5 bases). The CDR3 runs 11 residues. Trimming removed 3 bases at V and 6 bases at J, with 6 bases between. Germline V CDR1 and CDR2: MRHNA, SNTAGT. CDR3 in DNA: TGTGCCAGCAGTGATGGGAGCGAGCAGTACGTC. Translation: CASSDGSEQYV.

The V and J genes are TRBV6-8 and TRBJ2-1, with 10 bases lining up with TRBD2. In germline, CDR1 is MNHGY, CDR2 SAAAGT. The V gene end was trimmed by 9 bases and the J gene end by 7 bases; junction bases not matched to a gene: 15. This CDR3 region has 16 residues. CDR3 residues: CASNDVSGRSENEQFF. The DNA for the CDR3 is TGTGCCAGTAACGATGTTAGCGGGAGGTCAGAGAATGAGCAGTTCTTC.

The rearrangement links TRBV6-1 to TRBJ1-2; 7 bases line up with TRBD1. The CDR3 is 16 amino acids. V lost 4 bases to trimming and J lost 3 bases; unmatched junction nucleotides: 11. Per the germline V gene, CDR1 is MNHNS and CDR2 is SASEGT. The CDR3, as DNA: TGTGCCAGCAGTGTGGCCAGGGGGAGGTTGGACTATGGCTACACCTTC. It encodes CASSVARGRLDYGYTF.

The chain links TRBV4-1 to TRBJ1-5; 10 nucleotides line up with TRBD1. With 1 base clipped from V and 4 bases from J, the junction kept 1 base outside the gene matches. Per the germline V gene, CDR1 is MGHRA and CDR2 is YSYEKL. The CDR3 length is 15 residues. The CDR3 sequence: CASSQGTGGNQPQHF. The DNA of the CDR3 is TGCGCCAGCAGCCAAGGGACAGGGGGGAATCAGCCCCAGCATTTT.

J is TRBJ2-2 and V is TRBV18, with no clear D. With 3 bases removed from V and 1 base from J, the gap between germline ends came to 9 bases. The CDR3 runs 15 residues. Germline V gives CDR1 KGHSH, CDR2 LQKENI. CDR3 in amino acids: CASSPSNWNTGELFF. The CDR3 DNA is TGTGCCAGCTCACCCTCCAACTGGAACACCGGGGAGCTGTTTTTT.

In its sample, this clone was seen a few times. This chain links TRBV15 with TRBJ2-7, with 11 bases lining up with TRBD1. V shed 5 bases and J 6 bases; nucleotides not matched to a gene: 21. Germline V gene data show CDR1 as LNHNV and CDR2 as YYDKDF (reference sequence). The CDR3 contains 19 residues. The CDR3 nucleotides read TGTGCCACCAGCCGAGGGCAGAGGTTGGTTGGGACAGGGGGGGTCGAGCAGTACGTC. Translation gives CATSRGQRLVGTGGVEQYV.

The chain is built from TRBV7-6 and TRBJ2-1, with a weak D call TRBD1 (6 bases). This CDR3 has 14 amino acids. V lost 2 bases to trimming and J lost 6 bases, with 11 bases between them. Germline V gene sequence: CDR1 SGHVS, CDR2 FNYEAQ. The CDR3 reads CASSLTPQGNEQFF. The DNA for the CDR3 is TGTGCCAGCAGCTTAACCCCACAGGGCAATGAGCAGTTCTTC. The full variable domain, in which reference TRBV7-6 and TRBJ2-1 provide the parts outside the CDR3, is GAGVSQSPRYKVTKRGQDVALRCDPISGHVSLYWYRQALGQGPEFLTYFNYEAQQDKSGLPNDRFSAERPEGSISTLTIQRTEQRDSAMYRCASSLTPQGNEQFFGPGTRLTVL.

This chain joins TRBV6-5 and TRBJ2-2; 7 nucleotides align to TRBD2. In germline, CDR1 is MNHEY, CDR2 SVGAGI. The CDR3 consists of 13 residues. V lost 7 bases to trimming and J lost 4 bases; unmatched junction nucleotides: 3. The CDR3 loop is CASIGGGTGELFF. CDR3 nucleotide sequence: TGTGCCAGCATTGGCGGGGGCACCGGGGAGCTGTTTTTT.

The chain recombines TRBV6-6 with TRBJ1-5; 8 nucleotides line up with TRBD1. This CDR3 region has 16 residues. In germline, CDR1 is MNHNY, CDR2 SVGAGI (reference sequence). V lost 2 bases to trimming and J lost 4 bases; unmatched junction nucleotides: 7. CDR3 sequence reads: CASSYPRDRKNQPQHF. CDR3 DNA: TGTGCCAGCAGTTACCCCCGGGACAGGAAAAATCAGCCCCAGCATTTT.

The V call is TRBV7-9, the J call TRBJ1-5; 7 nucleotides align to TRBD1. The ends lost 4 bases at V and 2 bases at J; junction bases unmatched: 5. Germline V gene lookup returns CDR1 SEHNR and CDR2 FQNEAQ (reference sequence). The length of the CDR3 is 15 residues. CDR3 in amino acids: CASSSSGQGNQPQHF. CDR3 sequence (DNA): TGTGCCAGCAGCTCATCAGGACAGGGCAATCAGCCCCAGCATTTT.

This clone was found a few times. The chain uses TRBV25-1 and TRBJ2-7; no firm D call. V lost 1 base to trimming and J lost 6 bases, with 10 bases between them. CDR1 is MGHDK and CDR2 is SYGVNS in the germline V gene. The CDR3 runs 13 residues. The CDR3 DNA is TGTGCCAGCAGTGAATCCTCTTTGGGCGAGCAGTACGTC. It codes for CASSESSLGEQYV.

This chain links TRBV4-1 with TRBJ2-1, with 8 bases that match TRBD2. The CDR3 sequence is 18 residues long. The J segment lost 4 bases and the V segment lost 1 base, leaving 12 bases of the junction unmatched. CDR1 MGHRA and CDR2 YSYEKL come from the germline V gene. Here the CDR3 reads CASSQVRALSGEYNEQFF. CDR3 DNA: TGCGCCAGCAGCCAAGTGAGAGCCCTTAGCGGGGAGTACAATGAGCAGTTCTTC.

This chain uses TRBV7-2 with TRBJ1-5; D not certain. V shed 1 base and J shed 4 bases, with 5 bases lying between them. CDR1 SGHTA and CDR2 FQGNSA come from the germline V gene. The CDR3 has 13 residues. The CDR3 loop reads CASSLVVNQPQHF. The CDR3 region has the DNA TGTGCCAGCAGCTTAGTTGTAAATCAGCCCCAGCATTTT.

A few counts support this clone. Written as DNA, the CDR3 is TGTGCCTGGAGTGTGGGGGGTTTTAGCACAGATACGCAGTATTTT. As protein: CAWSVGGFSTDTQYF. The chain carries TRBV30 and TRBJ2-3; weak D call: TRBD2 (6 bases). The germline V gene has CDR1 GTSNPN and CDR2 SVGIG (reference sequence). V dropped 0 bases and J dropped 0 bases, with 10 bases sitting between them. The CDR3 runs 15 residues.

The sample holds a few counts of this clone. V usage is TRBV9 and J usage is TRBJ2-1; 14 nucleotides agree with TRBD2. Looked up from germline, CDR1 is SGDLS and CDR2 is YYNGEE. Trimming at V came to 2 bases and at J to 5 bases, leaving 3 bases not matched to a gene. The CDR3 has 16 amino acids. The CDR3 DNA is TGTGCCAGCAGCGTTGGACTAGCGGGGGGACACAATGAGCAGTTCTTC. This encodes CASSVGLAGGHNEQFF.

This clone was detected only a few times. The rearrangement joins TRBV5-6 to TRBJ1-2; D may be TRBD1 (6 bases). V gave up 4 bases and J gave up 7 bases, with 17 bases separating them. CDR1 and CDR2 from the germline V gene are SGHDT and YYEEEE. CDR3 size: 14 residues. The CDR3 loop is CASSPDRSLSGYTF. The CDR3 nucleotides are TGTGCCAGCAGCCCAGACAGGAGTTTAAGTGGCTACACCTTC.

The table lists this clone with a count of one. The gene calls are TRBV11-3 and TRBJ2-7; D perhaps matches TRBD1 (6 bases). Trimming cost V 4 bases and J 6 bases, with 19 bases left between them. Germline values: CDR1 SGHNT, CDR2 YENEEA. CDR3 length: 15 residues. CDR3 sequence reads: CASSSPLARGGEQYV. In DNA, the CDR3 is TGTGCCAGCAGCTCCCCCCTCGCCAGGGGCGGCGAGCAGTACGTC.

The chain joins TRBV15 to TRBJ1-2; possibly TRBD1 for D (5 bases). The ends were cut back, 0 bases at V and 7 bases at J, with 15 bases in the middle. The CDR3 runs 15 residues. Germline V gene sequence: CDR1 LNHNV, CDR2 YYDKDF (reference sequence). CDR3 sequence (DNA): TGTGCCACCAGCAGAGATCTTGGGGCCCTTGGTGGCTACACCTTC. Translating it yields CATSRDLGALGGYTF.